This TCR beta chain was sequenced in a study of patients and donors after allogeneic stem cell transplantation. One entry per CDR3 protein, called by TCRdb with MiXCR from the RT-PCR reads. The sample carries about a million distinct CDR3 sequences, roughly 18% recorded once. The CDR3 extends over 16 amino acids. V lost 6 bases to trimming and J lost 4 bases; unmatched junction nucleotides: 12. Looked up from germline, CDR1 is MNHNS and CDR2 is SASEGT. This sequence joins TRBV6-1 and TRBJ1-2; 9 bases line up with TRBD1. Sequenced input: blood, either unsorted or a sorted T cell fraction (not recorded which). The origin of this receptor is a human donor who was either an allogeneic HSCT recipient or a stem cell or donor lymphocyte infusion donor (not recorded which). It is not recorded whose cells these are; they may come from a transplant donor. The CDR3 DNA follows: TGTGCCAGCAGCCGGGGACAGGGAAGGGGTGGCTATGGCTACACCTTC. Its translation: CASSRGQGRGGYGYTF.